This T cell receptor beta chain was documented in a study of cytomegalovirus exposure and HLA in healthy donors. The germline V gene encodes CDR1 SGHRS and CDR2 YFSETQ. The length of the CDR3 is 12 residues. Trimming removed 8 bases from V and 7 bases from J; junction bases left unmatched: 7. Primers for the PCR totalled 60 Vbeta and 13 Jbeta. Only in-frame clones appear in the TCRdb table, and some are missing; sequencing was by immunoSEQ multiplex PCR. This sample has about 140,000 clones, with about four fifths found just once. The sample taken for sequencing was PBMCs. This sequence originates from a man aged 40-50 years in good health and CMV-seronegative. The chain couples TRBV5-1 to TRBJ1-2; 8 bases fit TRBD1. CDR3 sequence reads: CARETGGVGYTF. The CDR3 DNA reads TGCGCCAGAGAAACAGGGGGAGTTGGCTACACCTTC.